This TCR beta chain was identified during a study of blood T cells in healthy people across ages. The overall study: Using template switching, researchers captured about one barcoded beta molecule for each two T cells. Whole-study results and caveats: The long-lived group displayed more naive CD4+ cells, plus higher diversity, than the aged donors did.

Germline V gene sequence: CDR1 SEHNR, CDR2 FQNEAQ (reference sequence). CDR3 length: 15 residues. Trimming took off 5 bases at V and 4 bases at J, with 17 bases between the two ends. For the second PCR, which ran for about 7 to 11 cycles, a sample-barcoded 5' primer and a J-beta primer mix were used. TCRdb re-derived calls from the 5' RACE reads in MiXCR, one entry per CDR3 protein. The table lists some 1,000,000 distinct CDR3 sequences, approximately 25% of them singletons, with 0.75% in the top ten. Isolation per sample recovered at least 7 million PBMCs. A few counts support this clonotype. Its specificity is not known. This sample was shared with a second study, whose subject was T cells of mothers and their children. That report adds: Thymic selection molds TCR recombination output in a comparable way in related and unrelated pairs.

The chain carries TRBV7-9 and TRBJ2-5, with D possibly being TRBD2 (7 bases). This TCR was sampled from a girl aged 2 to 10 in good health. Sequencing was carried out using blood. The CDR3 sequence is CASSPGQSGGETQYF. The CDR3 DNA is TGTGCCAGCAGCCCTGGACAGTCGGGAGGAGAGACCCAGTACTTC.